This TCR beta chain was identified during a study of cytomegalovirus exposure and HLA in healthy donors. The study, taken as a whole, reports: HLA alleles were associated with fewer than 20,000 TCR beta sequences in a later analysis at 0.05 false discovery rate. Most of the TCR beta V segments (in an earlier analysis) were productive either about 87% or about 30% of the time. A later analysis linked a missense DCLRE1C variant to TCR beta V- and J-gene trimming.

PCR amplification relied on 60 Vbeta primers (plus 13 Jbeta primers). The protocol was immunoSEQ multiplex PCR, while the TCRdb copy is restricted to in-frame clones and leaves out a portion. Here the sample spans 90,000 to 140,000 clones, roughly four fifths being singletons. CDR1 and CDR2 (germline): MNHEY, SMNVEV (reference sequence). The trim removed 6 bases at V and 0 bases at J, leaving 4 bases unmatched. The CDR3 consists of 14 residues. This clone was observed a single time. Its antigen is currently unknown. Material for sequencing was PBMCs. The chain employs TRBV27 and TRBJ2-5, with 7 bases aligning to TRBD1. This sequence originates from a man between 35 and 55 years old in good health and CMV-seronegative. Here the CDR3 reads CASRLQGYQETQYF. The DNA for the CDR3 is TGTGCCAGCAGATTACAGGGGTACCAAGAGACCCAGTACTTC.